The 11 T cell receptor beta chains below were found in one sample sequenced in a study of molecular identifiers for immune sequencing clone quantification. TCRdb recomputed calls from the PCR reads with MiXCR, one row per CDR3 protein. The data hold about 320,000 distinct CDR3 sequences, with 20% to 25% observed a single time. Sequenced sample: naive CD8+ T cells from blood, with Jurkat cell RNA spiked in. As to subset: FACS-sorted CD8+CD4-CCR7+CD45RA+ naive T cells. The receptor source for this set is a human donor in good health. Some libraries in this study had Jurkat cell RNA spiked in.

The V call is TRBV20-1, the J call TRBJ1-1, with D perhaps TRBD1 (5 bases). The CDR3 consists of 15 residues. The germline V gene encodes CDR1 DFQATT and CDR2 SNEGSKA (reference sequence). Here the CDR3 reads CSWGGDGTLGAEAFF. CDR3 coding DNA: TGCAGCTGGGGAGGGGACGGGACGTTGGGGGCTGAAGCTTTCTTT.

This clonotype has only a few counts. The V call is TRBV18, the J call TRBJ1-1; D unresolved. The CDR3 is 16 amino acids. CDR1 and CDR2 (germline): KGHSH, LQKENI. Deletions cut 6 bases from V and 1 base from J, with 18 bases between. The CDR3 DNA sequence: TGTGCCAGCTCCCTCAGAGGCGATTTCGGGAACACTGAAGCTTTCTTT. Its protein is CASSLRGDFGNTEAFF.

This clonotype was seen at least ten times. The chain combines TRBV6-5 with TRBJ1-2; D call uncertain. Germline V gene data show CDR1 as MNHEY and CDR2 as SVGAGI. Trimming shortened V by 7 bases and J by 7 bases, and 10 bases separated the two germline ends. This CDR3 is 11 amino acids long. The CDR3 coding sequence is TGTGCCAGCAATTGGCGTTTTGGCTACACCTTC. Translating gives CASNWRFGYTF.

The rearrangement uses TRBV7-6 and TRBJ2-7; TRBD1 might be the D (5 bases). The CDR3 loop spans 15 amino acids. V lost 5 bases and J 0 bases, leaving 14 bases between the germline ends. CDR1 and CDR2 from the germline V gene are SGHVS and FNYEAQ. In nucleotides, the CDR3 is TGTGCCAGCAGCCCAGGACACACGAGCTCCTACGAGCAGTACTTC. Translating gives CASSPGHTSSYEQYF. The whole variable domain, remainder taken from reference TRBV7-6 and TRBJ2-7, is GAGVSQSPRYKVTKRGQDVALRCDPISGHVSLYWYRQALGQGPEFLTYFNYEAQQDKSGLPNDRFSAERPEGSISTLTIQRTEQRDSAMYRCASSPGHTSSYEQYFGPGTRLTVT.

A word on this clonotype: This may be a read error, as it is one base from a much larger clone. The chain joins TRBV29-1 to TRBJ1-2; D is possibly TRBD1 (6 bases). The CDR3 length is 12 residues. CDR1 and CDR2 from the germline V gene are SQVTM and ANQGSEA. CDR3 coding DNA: TGCAACGTTGAAGAGGGGGACGTTGGCTACACCTTC. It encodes CNVEEGDVGYTF. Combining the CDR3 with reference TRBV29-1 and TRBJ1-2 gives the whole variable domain SAVISQKPSRDICQRGTSLTIQCQVDSQVTMMFWYRQQPGQSLTLIATANQGSEATYESGFVIDKFPISRPNLTFSTLTVSNMSPEDSSIYLCNVEEGDVGYTFGSGTRLTVV.

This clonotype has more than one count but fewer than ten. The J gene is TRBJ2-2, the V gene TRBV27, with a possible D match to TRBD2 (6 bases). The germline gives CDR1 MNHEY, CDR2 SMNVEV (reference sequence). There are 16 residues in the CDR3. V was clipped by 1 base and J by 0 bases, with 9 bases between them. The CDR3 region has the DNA TGTGCCAGCAGTTTATATCCGGGGGCGAACACCGGGGAGCTGTTTTTT. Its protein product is CASSLYPGANTGELFF.

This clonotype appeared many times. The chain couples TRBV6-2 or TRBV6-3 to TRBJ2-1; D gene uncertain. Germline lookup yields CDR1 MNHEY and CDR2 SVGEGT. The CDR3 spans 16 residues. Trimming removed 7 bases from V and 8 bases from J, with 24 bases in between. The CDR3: CASKLGPRPVGDEQFF. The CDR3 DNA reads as TGTGCCAGCAAGCTAGGACCCAGGCCCGTCGGCGATGAGCAGTTCTTC.

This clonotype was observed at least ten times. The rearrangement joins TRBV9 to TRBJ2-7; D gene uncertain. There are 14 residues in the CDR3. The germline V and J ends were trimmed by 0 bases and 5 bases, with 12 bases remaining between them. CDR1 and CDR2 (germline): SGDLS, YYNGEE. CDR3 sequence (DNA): TGTGCCAGCAGCGTAGAGGCTATGAGCCACGAGCAGTACTTC. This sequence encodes CASSVEAMSHEQYF.

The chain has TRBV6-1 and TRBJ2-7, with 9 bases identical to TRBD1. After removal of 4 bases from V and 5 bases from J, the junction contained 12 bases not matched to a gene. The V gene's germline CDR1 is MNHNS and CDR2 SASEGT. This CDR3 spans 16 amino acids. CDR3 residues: CASSGPLGTGLNEQYF. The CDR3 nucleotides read TGTGCCAGCAGTGGCCCACTCGGGACAGGGTTAAACGAGCAGTACTTC.

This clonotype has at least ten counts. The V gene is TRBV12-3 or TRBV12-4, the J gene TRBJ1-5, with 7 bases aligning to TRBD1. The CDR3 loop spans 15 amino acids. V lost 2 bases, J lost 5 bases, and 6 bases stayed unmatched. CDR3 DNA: TGTGCCAGCAGTTTATGGGGAGGGGGCGATCAGCCCCAGCATTTT. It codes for CASSLWGGGDQPQHF.

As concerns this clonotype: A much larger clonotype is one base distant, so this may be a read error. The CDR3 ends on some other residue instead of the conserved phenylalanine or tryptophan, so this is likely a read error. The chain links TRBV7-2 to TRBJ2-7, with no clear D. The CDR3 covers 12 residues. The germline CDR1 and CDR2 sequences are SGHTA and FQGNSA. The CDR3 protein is CAGSFTGREQYL. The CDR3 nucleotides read TGTGCCGGCAGCTTTACCGGTCGCGAGCAGTACTTA.